This entry lists 11 T cell receptor beta chains sequenced from one sample in a study of identical twins (dated by TCRdb to 2016 to 2018). The method behind the library was 5' RACE. For sequencing, an Illumina HiSeq 2000 was employed. TCRdb trimmed the raw reads at Q25, called clones with MiXCR and kept productive beta chains. Merged by CDR3 protein, the rows form single entries marked with the most common genes and DNA. The sample yields about 490,000 distinct CDR3 sequences; roughly 15% were counted once. The leading ten clones occupy 0.35% to 0.45% of the sample. This sample was shared with a second study, whose subject was yellow fever vaccine responses in identical twins.

Sequencing used CD4+ T cells sorted from blood. These receptors came from a woman younger than 35 in good health.

J is TRBJ2-4 and V is TRBV11-2; 8 bases map to TRBD2. The CDR3 runs 20 residues. Germline trimming cut 3 bases from V and 1 base from J; bases unmatched to any gene: 17. The V gene's germline CDR1 is SGHAT and CDR2 FQNNGV. CDR3 sequence (DNA): TGTGCCAGCAGCTTCCGGCACCCTTTACGGGGGGGCCGGGCCAAAAACATTCAGTACTTC. Translating gives CASSFRHPLRGGRAKNIQYF.

This clonotype was seen more than once but under ten times. V and J are TRBV28 and TRBJ2-1; a weak D match, TRBD1 (5 bases). The germline V gene encodes CDR1 MDHEN and CDR2 SYDVKM. The CDR3 runs to 13 residues. V was shortened by 3 bases and J by 8 bases, with 11 bases between the two germline ends. CDR3 amino acids: CASSFRGTDEQFF. For the CDR3, the DNA is TGTGCCAGCAGTTTTAGGGGTACTGATGAGCAGTTCTTC.

This clonotype appeared a few times. The chain combines TRBV28 with TRBJ1-5, with 8 bases that match TRBD1. CDR1 MDHEN and CDR2 SYDVKM come from the germline V gene. This CDR3 is built from 14 residues. V gave up 3 bases and J gave up 6 bases; unmatched junction bases: 4. The CDR3 reads CASSFRTGSQPQHF. DNA of the CDR3: TGTGCCAGCAGTTTCAGGACAGGGAGTCAGCCCCAGCATTTT.

This clonotype was observed many times. The V gene is TRBV6-4, the J gene TRBJ2-7; D perhaps matches TRBD1 (5 bases). The V end lost 0 bases, the J end lost 3 bases, and 15 bases lay between the germline ends. Per germline, CDR1 MRHNA and CDR2 SNTAGT. CDR3 size: 16 residues. In nucleotides, the CDR3 is TGTGCCAGCAGTGACTCGATAGGCAGGGATAACTACGAGCAGTACTTC. Translating gives CASSDSIGRDNYEQYF.

This chain uses TRBV10-2 with TRBJ2-7; D remains unclear. Per germline, CDR1 WSHSY and CDR2 SAAADI. V lost 10 bases and J 6 bases, leaving 19 bases between the germline ends. The CDR3 runs 13 residues. The CDR3 loop is CATLPSVGLEQYF. The CDR3 DNA reads as TGCGCCACCCTCCCCAGCGTAGGGCTCGAGCAGTACTTC.

This clonotype was observed a handful of times. This rearrangement joins TRBV20-1 to TRBJ1-5, with D possibly being TRBD1 (5 bases). V lost 0 bases to trimming and J lost 4 bases, with 10 bases between them. This CDR3 comprises 14 residues. Per germline, CDR1 DFQATT and CDR2 SNEGSKA (reference sequence). The CDR3: CSARDRGTNQPQHF. The DNA for the CDR3 is TGCAGTGCTAGAGATAGGGGTACAAATCAGCCCCAGCATTTT.

A few counts support this clonotype. The rearrangement joins TRBV19 to TRBJ2-3; no firm D call. The CDR3 is 15 amino acids. The germline V and J ends were trimmed by 9 bases and 1 base, with 17 bases remaining between them. Germline V CDR1 and CDR2: LNHDA, SQIVND (reference sequence). CDR3 nucleotide sequence: TGTGCCAGCGGCCCGTTGGGTGGTGGCACAGATACGCAGTATTTT. Protein product: CASGPLGGGTDTQYF. Full variable domain (missing parts from reference TRBV19 and TRBJ2-3): DGGITQSPKYLFRKEGQNVTLSCEQNLNHDAMYWYRQDPGQGLRLIYYSQIVNDFQKGDIAEGYSVSREKKESFPLTVTSAQKNPTAFYLCASGPLGGGTDTQYFGPGTRLTVL.

In its sample, this clonotype was seen a few times. The rearrangement uses TRBV7-3 and TRBJ2-1; tentatively, D is TRBD2 (7 bases). The CDR3 is made up of 18 amino acids. The germline gives CDR1 SGHTA, CDR2 FQGTGA. V was shortened by 0 bases and J by 7 bases, with 22 bases between the two germline ends. Written as DNA, the CDR3 is TGTGCCAGCAGCTTAACCCACCCCGTAGCTCGGGGGGCTAATGAGCAGTTCTTC. As protein: CASSLTHPVARGANEQFF.

The chain is built from TRBV12-3 or TRBV12-4 and TRBJ2-7; D is possibly TRBD1 or TRBD2 (5 bases each). The CDR3 consists of 15 residues. The V end was cut by 0 bases, the J end by 2 bases, with 11 bases between. For the CDR3, the DNA is TGTGCCAGCAGTTTAGCTGCAGGGACGGCCTACGAGCAGTACTTC. This sequence encodes CASSLAAGTAYEQYF.

The chain combines TRBV5-1 with TRBJ2-5, with D perhaps matching TRBD2 (7 bases). Germline CDR1 is SGHRS and CDR2 is YFSETQ. The CDR3 length is 15 residues. V lost 5 bases and J 2 bases, leaving 16 bases between the germline ends. The CDR3 here is CASSPRKGGQETQYF. The CDR3 bases are TGCGCCAGCAGTCCAAGGAAGGGGGGGCAAGAGACCCAGTACTTC.

This chain links TRBV9 with TRBJ1-1; no clear D. CDR3 length equals 14 residues. V was clipped by 3 bases and J by 4 bases, with 13 bases between them. From germline, CDR1 is SGDLS and CDR2 YYNGEE. The CDR3 is CASSASVAGTEAFF. The CDR3 DNA reads TGTGCCAGCAGCGCCTCCGTTGCGGGCACTGAAGCTTTCTTT.